The sequence of this TCR beta chain was determined in a study of cytomegalovirus exposure and HLA in healthy donors. General observations from the study: In a later analysis, approximately 15,000 TCR beta sequences were associated with HLA alleles at 0.05 false discovery rate. Later analysis placed DRB1 highest and HLA-C lowest in TCR association rates, which differed by HLA locus. There was a cluster of highly shared sequence variants that was likely a sequencing artifact.

With regard to this clone: Its specificity is unknown.

There were likely unrecorded immune exposures, though donors were nominally healthy when sampled. Primers: 60 Vbeta forward and 13 Jbeta reverse. TCRdb's copy holds only in-frame clones and misses some; the assay was immunoSEQ multiplex PCR. The sample has around 99,000 clones, roughly 82% seen once. Germline CDR1 reads SGHNT; CDR2 reads YYREEE (reference sequence). The CDR3 has 15 residues. J gave up 3 bases and V 2 bases, and 7 bases lay outside the gene matches. Specimen: PBMCs. The clonotype comes from a man aged 30 to 45 in good health and CMV-seropositive. This sequence joins TRBV5-4 and TRBJ1-2, with 7 nucleotides matching TRBD1. CDR3 nucleotides: TGTGCCAGCAGCTTATGGGACAGATATGACTATGGCTACACCTTC. This gives the protein CASSLWDRYDYGYTF.